This is a list of T cell receptor beta chains from one sample in a study of technical replicates of blood from four donors. Measured with immunoSEQ multiplex PCR; TCRdb has only the in-frame clones, and not every one. The sample lists just under 60,000 clones, 91% occurring once. Sample: PBMCs. All receptors derive from a human donor in good health. Some clones in this sample may be carry-over from other donors' samples. CDR3s include the opening cysteine and the closing phenylalanine or tryptophan.

V,J,CDR3
TRBV5-1,TRBJ2-7,CASSRTVILEQYF
TRBV7-7,TRBJ2-5,CASSLGAGGSGETQYF
TRBV5-8,TRBJ2-7,CASSPGDRVLGIESF
TRBV9,TRBJ2-3,CASSVGGLTGDTQYF
TRBV10-1,TRBJ1-2,CASSESSRGLSGYTF
TRBV25-1,TRBJ2-7,CASSEGGYEQYF
TRBV15,TRBJ1-4,CATSTFSPRPYEKLFF
TRBV30,TRBJ2-6,CAWSERYWGTGDSGANVLTF
TRBV10-3,TRBJ2-2,CAISESGAGELFF
TRBV6-5,TRBJ2-3,CASKPAWSQDTQYF
TRBV19,TRBJ2-7,CASRLAGASEQYF
TRBV6-5,TRBJ2-7,CASSPLSGNYYEQYF
TRBV5-5,TRBJ1-5,CASSLGSNQPQHF
TRBV11-2,TRBJ2-3,CASSLVGRERGTDTQYF
TRBV7-6,TRBJ2-1,CASSLGWALGLGEQFF
TRBV2,TRBJ1-1,CASSRTGRTEAFF
TRBV27,TRBJ2-7,CASSKPGTGSWEQYF
TRBV9,TRBJ2-7,CARRREQYF
TRBV7-7,TRBJ2-5,CASSFGWRETQYF
TRBV4-2,TRBJ2-3,CASSRDRGDTQYF
TRBV19,TRBJ1-2,CASSIAITNYGYTF
TRBV6-5,TRBJ1-6,CASRHDRSNSPLHF
TRBV16,TRBJ2-7,CASSQAGLVAEQYF
TRBV6-1,TRBJ2-7,CASSDGTSGGNSYEQYF
TRBV2,TRBJ1-4,CASSKGQAEQEKLFF
TRBV2,TRBJ2-3,CASSLTATSTDTQYF
TRBV7-2,TRBJ2-3,CASSLGLVAGEDTQYF
TRBV4-1,TRBJ1-2,CASSQGGPDYGYTF
TRBV15,TRBJ2-1,CATSPSGGVSYNEQFF
TRBV27,TRBJ2-7,CASSLPGAGDNEQYF
TRBV7-3,TRBJ2-7,CASSSREQGLDYEQYF
TRBV7-9,TRBJ1-1,CAVVGGEGTEAFF
TRBV11-3,TRBJ2-1,CASSPRTSTHEQFF
TRBV7-3,TRBJ2-3,CASSPGLIDTQYF
TRBV7-9,TRBJ1-2,CASSPRAVNYGYTF
TRBV2,TRBJ1-1,CASRTSGVGNTEAFF
TRBV4-1,TRBJ1-6,CASSQDTGTSSYNSPLHF
TRBV2,TRBJ2-7,CASKGGKGSYEQYF
TRBV10-3,TRBJ1-2,CAIDSGGGNYGYTF
TRBV4-2,TRBJ2-3,CASSLVTGESTDTQYF
TRBV19,TRBJ2-2,CASSKSGGTGELFF
TRBV21-1,TRBJ1-2,CASIKFPSPTGENWYGYTF
TRBV5-6,TRBJ2-3,CASSSVAASTDTQYF
TRBV15,TRBJ2-3,CATSRDGAITDTQYF
TRBV30,TRBJ2-1,CAWSRDSSPGAEQFF
TRBV7-2,TRBJ2-2,CASFYRATGELFF
TRBV7-6,TRBJ2-5,CASSLALGTQYF
TRBV7-7,TRBJ2-5,CASSLGDRVQETQYF
TRBV18,TRBJ1-2,CASSPESGGYTF
TRBV19,TRBJ2-7,CASSDQGQTYEQYF
TRBV10-3,TRBJ2-7,CASKGTSGSYEQYF
TRBV7-6,TRBJ1-1,CASSLAPGGRAFF
TRBV7-2,TRBJ2-3,CASSQGGSTDTQYF
TRBV9,TRBJ2-2,CASSRAGAGELFF
TRBV7-2,TRBJ2-1,CASSPAGGGPYNEQFF